This T cell receptor (beta chain) stems from a study of blood T cell repertoires in COVID-19. TCRdb's copy holds only in-frame clones and misses some; the assay was immunoSEQ multiplex PCR. The sample comprises some 200,000 clones, about 88% of which are singletons, and more than 1.5% rests with the top ten. Per germline, CDR1 SGHVS and CDR2 FQNEAQ. Trimming shortened V by 5 bases and J by 6 bases, and 8 bases separated the two germline ends. The CDR3 is 11 residues long. The gene calls are TRBV7-8 and TRBJ2-7; possibly TRBD2 for D (5 bases). The TCR comes from a man aged 65 to 85 with acute or convalescent COVID-19. The specimen sequenced was peripheral blood. CDR3 nucleotides: TGTGCCAGCAGCCCAGGAGGCGAGCAGTACTTC. Amino acids: CASSPGGEQYF.